The text below deals with one T cell receptor (beta chain). The data stem from a study of blood T cell repertoires in COVID-19. In the study overall: PBMCs, B-cell-depleted T cells, or T cells provided the cDNA or gDNA that made up the material.

This table comes from immunoSEQ multiplex PCR, and its TCRdb copy is limited to in-frame clones, with some not included. The sample contains over 150,000 clones, 84% of which appear only once. Losses at the gene ends were 2 bases for V and 3 bases for J; bases not matched to a gene: 8. CDR3 length equals 16 residues. Germline CDR1 SGHTA, CDR2 FQGTGA. Input material: PBMCs or T cells enriched from blood (not recorded which). The chain carries TRBV7-3 and TRBJ2-3, with 7 bases that match TRBD2. The sequence was obtained from a woman in her 30s who had recovered from COVID-19. CDR3 sequence reads: CASSLEGASGTDTQYF. The CDR3 nucleotides are TGTGCCAGCAGCTTAGAGGGAGCTAGCGGAACAGATACGCAGTATTTT.